Sequencing of this T cell receptor (beta chain) was carried out in a study of cytomegalovirus exposure and HLA in healthy donors. Remarks on this clone: The antigen remains undetermined.

PCR used 60 Vbeta primers and 13 Jbeta primers. Sequenced by immunoSEQ multiplex PCR; TCRdb stores in-frame clones only, minus some. Of roughly 120,000 clones detected, roughly 80% appear once; the ten largest clones hold 0.24%. Findings of the study overall: According to an earlier analysis, most TCR beta V segments yielded productive rearrangements about 90% or about 30% of the time. Later on, a genetic analysis was performed. It linked a missense variant in DCLRE1C with V- and J-gene trimming of TCR beta.

The material sequenced was PBMCs. This receptor was taken from a man aged 45-65 years in good health and CMV-seronegative.

In nucleotides, the CDR3 is TGTGCCAGCACCCTAGCGGGGGGGCCAGATAATGAGCAGTTCTTC. This gives the protein CASTLAGGPDNEQFF. The chain recombines TRBV9 with TRBJ2-1; 12 bases agree with TRBD2. Trimming at V came to 6 bases and at J to 7 bases, leaving 8 bases not matched to a gene. The CDR3 spans 15 residues. Germline values: CDR1 SGDLS, CDR2 YYNGEE.